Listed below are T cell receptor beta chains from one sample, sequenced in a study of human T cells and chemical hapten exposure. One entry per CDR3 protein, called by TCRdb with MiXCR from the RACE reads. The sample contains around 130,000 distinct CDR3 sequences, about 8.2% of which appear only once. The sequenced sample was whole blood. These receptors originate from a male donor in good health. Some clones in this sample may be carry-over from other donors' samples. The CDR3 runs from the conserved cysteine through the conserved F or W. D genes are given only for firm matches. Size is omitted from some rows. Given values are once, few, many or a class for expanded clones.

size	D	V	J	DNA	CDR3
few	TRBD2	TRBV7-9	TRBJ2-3	TGTGCCAGCAGTCCCCCTAGCGGGGGGCGCGCAGATACGCAGTATTTT	CASSPPSGGRADTQYF
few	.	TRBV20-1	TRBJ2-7	TGCAGTGCCCGGACAGTGAACTACGAGCAGTACTTC	CSARTVNYEQYF
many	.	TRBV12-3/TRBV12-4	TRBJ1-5	TGTGCCAGCAGTTTAAGTTTCGCGACGGCCAATCAGCCCCAGCATTTT	CASSLSFATANQPQHF
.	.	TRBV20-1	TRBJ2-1	TGCAGTGCTAGGCACAGACGTAGGAACAATGAGCAGTTCTTC	CSARHRRRNNEQFF
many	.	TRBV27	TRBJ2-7	TGTGCCAGCAGTTGCGAATCCAGGGAGAGCTACGAGCAGTACTTC	CASSCESRESYEQYF
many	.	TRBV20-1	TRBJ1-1	TGCAGTGCTAGAAGGGGGGTTGAAGCTTTCTTT	CSARRGVEAFF
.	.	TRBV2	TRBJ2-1	TGTGCCAGCAGTGAATTAGGGGGCAATGAGCAGTTCTTC	CASSELGGNEQFF
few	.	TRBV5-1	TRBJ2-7	TGCGCCAGCGCGGGCCCCCGCAACGAGCAGTACTTC	CASAGPRNEQYF
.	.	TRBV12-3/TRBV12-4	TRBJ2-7	TGTGCCAGCAGTTTGAGCGGGACAGCGGGAGCGAACGAGCAGTACTTC	CASSLSGTAGANEQYF
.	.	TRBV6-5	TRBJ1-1	TGTGCCAGCAGTTCTAGGGGAGGAAACACTGAAGCTTTCTTT	CASSSRGGNTEAFF
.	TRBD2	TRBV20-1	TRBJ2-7	TGCAGTGCTAGGGCTAGCGGGCTCTCCTACGAGCAGTACTTC	CSARASGLSYEQYF
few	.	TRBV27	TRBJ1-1	TGTGCCAGCAGTTTTCGAGGGTGGCGGTGGAACACTGAAGCTTTCTTT	CASSFRGWRWNTEAFF
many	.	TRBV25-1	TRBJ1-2	TGTGCCAGCAGTGAATCCCGGGGCTACACCTTC	CASSESRGYTF
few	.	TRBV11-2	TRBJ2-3	TGTGCCAGCAGCGCGTCAAGGGAAGGATTCCTACAAATAGATACGCAGTATTTT	CASSASREGFLQIDTQYF
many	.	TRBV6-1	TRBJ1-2	TGTGCCAGCATTCCGCCGGTGGGGACCGCTTCATTTAACTATGGCTACACCTTC	CASIPPVGTASFNYGYTF
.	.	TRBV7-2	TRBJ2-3	TGTGCCAGCAGCTCAGGACTACCGGGTCCTGAGGGTACGCAGTATTTT	CASSSGLPGPEGTQYF
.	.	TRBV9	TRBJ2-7	TGTGCCAGCAGCGGGGGGACACTAGAATACGAGCAGTACTTC	CASSGGTLEYEQYF
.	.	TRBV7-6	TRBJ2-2	TGTGCCAGCAGCCGCCCAAACGGGGAGCTGTTTTTT	CASSRPNGELFF
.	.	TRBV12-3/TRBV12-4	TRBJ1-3	TGTGCCAGCAGTTTTTGGGTTTCTGGAAACACCATATATTTT	CASSFWVSGNTIYF
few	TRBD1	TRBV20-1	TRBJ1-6	TGCAGTGCTAGAGGACTGCAGGGGGATAGTTCACCCCTCCACTTT	CSARGLQGDSSPLHF
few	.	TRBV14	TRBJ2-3	TGTGCCAGCAGCCAATTCTTTAGCGCTGATACGCAGTATTTT	CASSQFFSADTQYF
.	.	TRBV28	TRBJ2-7	TGTGCCAGCAACACCAGGGAAATTCGGTACGAGCAGTACTTC	CASNTREIRYEQYF
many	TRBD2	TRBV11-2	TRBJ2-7	TGTGCCAGCAGCTTAACTAGCGGGAGGCACGAGCAGTACTTC	CASSLTSGRHEQYF
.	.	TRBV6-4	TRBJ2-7	TGTGCCAGCAGTGAGCTCCTAGCGTGGTTCCACGAGCAGTACTTC	CASSELLAWFHEQYF
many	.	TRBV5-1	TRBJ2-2	TGCGCCAGCAGCTTGTTACAGGGAAACACCGGGGAGCTGTTTTTT	CASSLLQGNTGELFF
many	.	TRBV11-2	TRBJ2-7	TGTGCCAGCAGCTTATGGAGATGGGACGAGCAGTACTTC	CASSLWRWDEQYF
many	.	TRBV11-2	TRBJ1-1	TGTGCCAGCAGCCCCCAAGGCGGGAGGGGGGCTTTCTTT	CASSPQGGRGAFF
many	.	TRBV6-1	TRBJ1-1	TGTGCCAGCAGTGAAGGGGCGACTGAAGCTTTCTTT	CASSEGATEAFF
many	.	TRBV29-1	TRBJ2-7	TGCAGCGTTGAATACGGGGACTACGAGCAGTACTTC	CSVEYGDYEQYF
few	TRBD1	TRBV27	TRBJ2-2	TGTGCCAGCAGCCCAATGGACAGGTTGAACACCGGGGAGCTGTTTTTT	CASSPMDRLNTGELFF
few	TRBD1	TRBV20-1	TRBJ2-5	TGCAGTGCTAGGTCTTCCCAGGGACAGACAATTCAAGAGACCCAGTACTTC	CSARSSQGQTIQETQYF
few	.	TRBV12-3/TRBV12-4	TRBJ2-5	TGTGCCAGCAGTTTAGAGGGTTGGGAAGAGACCCAGTACTTC	CASSLEGWEETQYF
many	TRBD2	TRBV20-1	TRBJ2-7	TGCAGTGCTAGAGATCTACTAGCGGGAGGCTGGTACGAGCAGTACTTC	CSARDLLAGGWYEQYF
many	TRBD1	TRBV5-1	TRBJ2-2	TGCGCCAGCAGCTTGGTGGCCGGGCAACAGGGGGGCAAGACCGGGGAGCTGTTTTTT	CASSLVAGQQGGKTGELFF
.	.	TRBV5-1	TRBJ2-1	TGCGCCAGCAGCTTGCAGACGCGGGGAAACAATGAGCAGTTCTTC	CASSLQTRGNNEQFF
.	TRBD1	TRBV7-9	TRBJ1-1	TGTGCCAGCAGTCCCACGACAGGGTACCGGGGAAACACTGAAGCTTTCTTT	CASSPTTGYRGNTEAFF
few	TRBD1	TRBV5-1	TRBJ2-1	TGCGCCAGCAGCTTGAGGGGACAGGACAATGAGCAGTTCTTC	CASSLRGQDNEQFF